Following are 14 T cell receptor beta chains from one sample sequenced in a study of blood T cell repertoires in COVID-19. Repertoires were generated with immunoSEQ multiplex PCR, while TCRdb's copy carries only in-frame clones and drops some. Seen here are tens of thousands of clones, approximately 80% observed once, and the top ten hold around 15%. Sequenced sample: peripheral blood. These receptors were obtained from a human donor in a cohort sampled during active COVID-19.

V gene TRBV28 combines with J gene TRBJ1-3, with 8 bases identical to TRBD1. Trimming took 10 bases from V and 2 from J; bases not matched to a gene: 7. CDR1 is MDHEN and CDR2 is SYDVKM in the germline V gene. The CDR3 extends over 14 amino acids. CDR3 bases: TGTGCCACCAGGGGGCAGGGAACTGGAAACACCATATATTTT. It encodes CATRGQGTGNTIYF.

V gene TRBV6-2 or TRBV6-3 combines with J gene TRBJ1-1; D remains ambiguous. Germline CDR1 is MNHEY and CDR2 is SVGEGT. Trimming took 4 bases from V and 6 from J, leaving 21 bases between them. This CDR3 region has 16 residues. The CDR3: CASSSDRGVGISEAFF. CDR3 bases: TGTGCCAGCAGTTCCGACCGCGGGGTGGGTATTTCTGAAGCTTTCTTT.

The chain couples TRBV5-6 to TRBJ1-5, with a tentative D call TRBD1 (5 bases). V was shortened by 4 bases and J by 4 bases, with 9 bases between the two germline ends. The CDR3 runs 13 residues. Germline CDR1 is SGHDT and CDR2 is YYEEEE. This CDR3 reads CASSKDTNQPQHF. The CDR3 DNA reads as TGTGCCAGCAGCAAGGACACTAATCAGCCCCAGCATTTT. Full variable domain (missing parts from reference TRBV5-6 and TRBJ1-5): DAGVTQSPTHLIKTRGQQVTLRCSPKSGHDTVSWYQQALGQGPQFIFQYYEEEERQRGNFPDRFSGHQFPNYSSELNVNALLLGDSALYLCASSKDTNQPQHFGDGTRLSIL.

The sample holds many counts of this clone. V usage is TRBV28 and J usage is TRBJ2-7; D unclear. Trimming removed 3 bases from V and 4 bases from J, with 10 bases in between. The CDR3 has 13 amino acids. Germline V gives CDR1 MDHEN, CDR2 SYDVKM. The CDR3 sequence: CASSLGSTYEQYF. The DNA of the CDR3 is TGTGCCAGCAGTTTGGGCAGCACATACGAGCAGTACTTC.

V usage is TRBV10-3 and J usage is TRBJ1-2; 7 nucleotides agree with TRBD1. Per germline, CDR1 ENHRY and CDR2 SYGVKD. The CDR3 covers 15 residues. V lost 6 bases, J lost 8 bases, and 15 bases stayed unmatched. DNA for the CDR3: TGTGCCATCAGCAGACAGGGTGTGGGATCCTGGGGCTACACCTTC. It yields the protein CAISRQGVGSWGYTF.

In the case of this clone: The germline gene is not matched at one end of the junction; a read error may be the cause. This rearrangement joins TRBV28 to TRBJ2-7, with 10 bases aligning to TRBD2. The CDR3 consists of 13 residues. The V gene's germline CDR1 is MDHEN and CDR2 SYDVKM. In DNA, the CDR3 is TGTGCCAGCAGTTTTGGGACTAGCGTGCTTGGGGACTTC. This codes for CASSFGTSVLGDF.

This clone was observed a handful of times. This chain uses TRBV3-1 (or the pseudogene TRBV3-2) with TRBJ2-5, with 15 bases aligning to TRBD2. The junction had 12 bases not matched to a gene; V was cut back by 5 bases and J by 5 bases. This CDR3 has 18 amino acids. CDR1 and CDR2 from the germline V gene are LGHDT and YNNKEL (reference sequence). In nucleotides, the CDR3 is TGTGCCAGCAGCAAGGGACTAGCGGGAGGAACGCCAACGGAGACCCAGTACTTC. It translates to CASSKGLAGGTPTETQYF.

The rearrangement uses TRBV7-2 and TRBJ2-7; weak D call: TRBD1 (5 bases). The germline V gene has CDR1 SGHTA and CDR2 FQGNSA. V was trimmed by 1 base and J by 3 bases, leaving 7 bases between them. The CDR3 runs 13 residues. CDR3 sequence reads: CASSLGQNYEQYF. DNA for the CDR3: TGTGCCAGCAGCTTAGGACAGAACTACGAGCAGTACTTC. Using reference TRBV7-2 and TRBJ2-7 for the parts outside the CDR3, the full variable domain is GAGVSQSPSNKVTEKGKDVELRCDPISGHTALYWYRQSLGQGLEFLIYFQGNSAPDKSGLPSDRFSAERTGGSVSTLTIQRTQQEDSAVYLCASSLGQNYEQYFGPGTRLTVT.

The V call is TRBV5-8, the J call TRBJ2-1; tentative D call: TRBD1 (5 bases). Trimming removed 3 bases from V and 7 bases from J, with 20 bases in between. Germline CDR1 SGHTS, CDR2 YDEGEE. This CDR3 is 16 amino acids long. The CDR3 DNA follows: TGTGCCAGCAGCTCGACTTGGACATCGATGGGGAATGAGCAGTTCTTC. Its protein is CASSSTWTSMGNEQFF.

As for this clone: At one end, the junction sequence differs from germline, possibly due to a read error. The chain employs TRBV9 and TRBJ2-2, with TRBD2 identical over 16 bases. The CDR3 runs to 19 residues. Germline loops: CDR1 SGDLS, CDR2 YYNGEE. CDR3 nucleotide sequence: TGTGCCAGCGGCGTAGGGTACGGGACTAGCGGGAGGGCCGAGGGGGAGCTGTTTTTT. Amino acid sequence: CASGVGYGTSGRAEGELFF.

This clone occurred a few times. This chain joins TRBV18 and TRBJ1-2; TRBD1 agrees at 7 bases. V trimming: 3 bases; J trimming: 8 bases; junction bases outside the gene matches: 18. Germline values: CDR1 KGHSH, CDR2 LQKENI. The CDR3 runs to 17 residues. In DNA form, the CDR3 reads TGTGCCAGCTCACCTCAGAACACAAAGACAGGGCTTGGAGGCTACACCTTC. Residues: CASSPQNTKTGLGGYTF.

The J gene is TRBJ1-2, the V gene TRBV6-5, with D perhaps TRBD1 (5 bases). Between the trimmed V and J ends, which lost 0 bases and 4 bases, there was a span of 15 bases. This CDR3 has 16 residues. Germline CDR1 reads MNHEY; CDR2 reads SVGAGI. The CDR3 loop reads CASSYSKGAGRYGYTF. In nucleotides, the CDR3 is TGTGCCAGCAGTTACTCGAAAGGGGCCGGACGCTATGGCTACACCTTC.

The V call is TRBV3-1 (or the pseudogene TRBV3-2), the J call TRBJ2-2; D might be TRBD2 (7 bases). V lost 4 bases to trimming and J lost 5 bases, with 14 bases between them. The germline CDR1 and CDR2 sequences are LGHDT and YNNKEL (reference sequence). The CDR3 covers 15 residues. The CDR3: CASSRSGGRTGELFF. The CDR3 nucleotides are TGTGCCAGCAGCCGCTCCGGGGGGCGGACCGGGGAGCTGTTTTTT.

The chain joins TRBV10-3 to TRBJ2-5; TRBD2 matches at 11 bases. The V gene end was trimmed by 4 bases and the J gene end by 2 bases; junction bases not matched to a gene: 9. CDR1 and CDR2 (germline): ENHRY, SYGVKD. This CDR3 contains 17 residues. The CDR3 loop is CAISGGSSGGTQETQYF. CDR3 DNA: TGTGCCATCAGTGGAGGATCTAGCGGGGGGACTCAAGAGACCCAGTACTTC.